This T cell receptor beta chain was retrieved from a study of identifying expanded T cells in peripheral blood. The data were produced by immunoSEQ multiplex PCR, yet TCRdb's version contains in-frame clones alone and is incomplete. The sample holds about 47,000 clones, around 82% seen once. Germline-derived CDR1 and CDR2 are ENHRY and SYGVKD. V was clipped by 3 bases and J by 3 bases, with 17 bases between them. This CDR3 contains 16 residues. This clonotype was sampled from a person aged 18-70 years in good health. Sequenced sample: blood. V gene TRBV10-3 combines with J gene TRBJ2-5; D may be TRBD1 (6 bases). CDR3 coding DNA: TGTGCCATCAGTGACCCGGGACACAAAAGGGAAGAGACCCAGTACTTC. Protein sequence: CAISDPGHKREETQYF.